The clone carrying this T cell receptor beta chain appeared a few times. Antigen unknown. As every portion of the isolated RNA was reverse transcribed, the sequencing read expressed TCRB transcripts. Assay used: immunoSEQ multiplex PCR; TCRdb lists only in-frame clones, some missing. The top ten hold approximately 0.041% of the sample, which has about 350,000 clones, 20% seen once. This sample was taken from a study of beta chain features in type 1 diabetes. Notes on the study in general: The cDNA sequencing approach could over-represent high-TCR-expressing cells. All four CD4+ subsets of Type 1 diabetes patients contained TCRB CDR3s that were moderately but significantly shorter.

V shed 1 base and J shed 7 bases, with 12 bases lying between them. Germline V lookup: CDR1 SGHRS, CDR2 YFSETQ. This CDR3 spans 14 amino acids. Sequencing was done on a sample of naive CD4+ T cells from blood. The chain combines TRBV5-1 with TRBJ2-1; D gene ambiguous. The source of this sequence is a woman aged 18-29 years in good health. DNA for the CDR3: TGCGCCAGCAGCTTGATGTTAGTTCGGAATGAGCAGTTCTTC. Its protein product is CASSLMLVRNEQFF.